This T cell receptor beta chain stems from a study of cytomegalovirus exposure and HLA in healthy donors (dated by TCRdb to 2016 to 2017). General notes on the study: An earlier analysis of roughly 500 of the donors reported over 250 Gb of sequence data and 95 million to 130 million unique TCR beta sequences obtained from 150 million to 200 million T cells. Approximately 310 gigabases of sequencing data and 70 million to 100 million unique TCR sequences made up an early release that covered approximately 620 HLA-typed donors. Of the approximately 400 genotyped donors, about 80% fell in the genetic ancestry cluster associated with self-reported Caucasian donors. The aim of the study was to test whether cataloging public T cell receptors could identify signatures of past pathogen exposure. The study profiled the T cell repertoires of about 720 subjects by immunosequencing and related them to cytomegalovirus serostatus. Besides the first cohort of 666 subjects, a separate validation cohort made up of some 110 different subjects was used. To predict cytomegalovirus infection status, the study combined high-throughput TCR immunosequencing, statistical association of individual TCRs with disease status, and machine learning. In a later analysis, previously published TCR beta repertoires from 500 to 750 donors were re-analyzed and high-resolution HLA genotyping was added so that TCR occurrence patterns could be studied. Rather than drawing on any new phenotypic data, the later analysis identified candidate immune exposures from TCR beta sequences and the way those sequences occurred across donors. An earlier analysis of approximately 580 of the donors used high-throughput TCR beta sequencing to judge whether each TCR beta V gene segment behaved as functional or pseudogenic. Donor age, sex, ethnicity and CMV serostatus were collected together with the repertoire data. In a later genetic analysis, genome-wide SNP genotypes for about three fifths of the roughly 670 donors were used, and that subset was treated as a discovery cohort. All discovery cohort repertoires had been generated using a single sequencing platform. Class I and class II HLA loci were covered by the typing at four-digit resolution. The number of typed donors differed by locus: about 620-640 for A, B, C, DRB1 and DQB1; 500 to 550 for DQA1; 606 for DPA1; and around 490 for DPB1. About five DR-DQ haplotypes were treated as single units for association and clustering because of strong linkage in the cohort. Across under 500 genotyped donors of the cohort, an average of about 200,000 unique TCR beta nucleotide sequences per donor were sequenced, and approximately 17% of those sequences were non-productive. What the authors observed across the whole study: In a later analysis, HLA-associated TCR beta chains showed more clonal expansion and lower generation probabilities than non-associated chains that were equally common. In vitro tests confirmed that a few of the cytomegalovirus-associated TCR beta chains recognize cytomegalovirus antigens. Broadly in line with IMGT annotations, most TCR beta V segments showed up in productive rearrangements about 87% or about 30% of the time in an earlier analysis of under 700 of the donors. A cluster of highly shared sequence variants was judged likely to represent a technical artifact of the sequencing pipeline. A further reported finding was that TCR beta sequences accurately predicted the HLA-A and HLA-B alleles for most subjects in the first cohort. In a later genetic analysis, a missense DCLRE1C variant was associated with V-gene and J-gene trimming of TCR beta chains, and the association was replicated in an independent cohort. In both the original and validation cohorts, the classifier was reported to diagnose cytomegalovirus status with high specificity and sensitivity. Immune exposure information for the cohort was limited to CMV serostatus. A later analysis associated 16,951 TCR beta sequences with specific HLA alleles at a false discovery rate of 0.05. A total of fewer than 200 TCR beta chains were listed by the study as associated with cytomegalovirus. Most TCR sequences were seen in very few donors, while some public TCRs were found in many individuals. When HLA alleles, especially DR and DQ, strongly co-occurred, TCR associations were difficult to assign to individual alleles. The earlier analysis of approximately 540 of the donors excluded 15 to 20 rarely observed V segments, including chromosome 9 orphons, because counts were too low. According to the authors, the approach could potentially be generalized to other disease states and immunological phenotypes. In a later analysis, several top co-occurrence clusters were reported to appear linked to parvovirus B19, influenza, CMV and Epstein-Barr virus. The 87-base-pair reads could not distinguish some IMGT-functional V segments, including TRBV6-2 and TRBV6-3, so those segments were excluded. In a later analysis, TCR association rates were found to vary across HLA loci, with the most associated TCRs seen for DRB1 alleles and the fewest for HLA-C alleles. In this cohort, only TCR beta chains were sequenced, and detectable features were limited by the absence of alpha or paired-chain data. Linkage disequilibrium might explain the correlated functional status among segregating V segments, but an unknown experimental factor could not be excluded. A later analysis found that most CMV-associated TCR beta chains appeared HLA-restricted, with HLA associations seemingly driven largely by CMV exposure. The presence/absence analyses assumed that sequencing depth was roughly uniform across donors, and that assumption may not be true. Because some donors lacked HLA typing at each locus, the association tests relied only on the typed subset. According to a later genetic analysis, donors in an Asian-associated ancestry cluster had fewer N-insertions in productive TCRs than the approximately 650-donor mean.

Receptors were amplified or captured by the immunoSEQ multiplex PCR assay. For the multiplex PCR, a mixture combining 60 forward primers for TCR Vbeta segments and 13 reverse primers for TCR Jbeta segments was used. Amplification of the CDR3 region of rearranged TCR beta genes was performed with a multiplex PCR assay on genomic DNA. Amplified TCR beta libraries were sequenced as 87-base-pair reads on the Illumina HiSeq System. Per the authors' processing: In a later analysis, tens of millions of unique TCR beta chains were counted across the approximately 620 repertoires, and roughly 10 million of these chains were shared by at least two donors. A nearest-neighbor algorithm error-corrected the raw reads and collapsed the reads into unique sequences, merging closely related sequences to remove PCR and sequencing errors. Alignment of CDR3 sequences to IMGT reference sequences was used to assign V, D and J gene segments. For a sequence to be retained, a match of at least six nucleotides was required to both a V gene segment and a J gene segment. Rearrangements were classified as productive when the CDR3 lacked stop codons and remained in frame with V and J, and all other rearrangements were classified as non-productive. CDR3 was defined according to IMGT convention as the region running from the second conserved V-encoded cysteine to the conserved J-encoded phenylalanine. In an earlier analysis of 500 to 650 of the donors, sequences lacking an unambiguous match to a single V gene segment were excluded. An earlier analysis of fewer than 750 of the donors called V segments functional above 56.7% productive rearrangements and segregating when the between-donor standard deviation exceeded 5%. To diagnose cytomegalovirus status from the catalog of TCR beta chain sequences, a statistical classification framework was built. In a later analysis, V and J genes were assigned by comparing TCR nucleotide sequences against IMGT/GENE-DB human TR gene sequences. Using the TCRdist pipeline, a later analysis assigned CDR3 sequences along with most-parsimonious VDJ recombination scenarios. In a later analysis, each TCR beta chain was defined by its CDR3 amino acid sequence together with its V-gene family, and reads without a unique V-gene family were excluded. A later analysis removed over 500 highly shared, low-generation-probability nucleotide sequences to deal with suspected cross-contamination and a sequencing artifact. A later analysis calculated a clonal expansion index for each public chain from normalized within-repertoire ranks of inferred template counts. In a later analysis, generation probabilities were computed using a VDJ recombination model fitted to out-of-frame rearrangements, and the results were checked against IGoR. Hypergeometric tests were used in a later analysis to score TCR-TCR, TCR-HLA and TCR-CMV co-occurrence, with a repertoire-size bias correction applied to the TCR pairs. To estimate false discovery rates, a later analysis permuted the HLA or CMV assignments 20 times. A later analysis grouped co-occurring TCRs with DBSCAN, adding TCRdist sequence similarity when clustering within HLA-allele-positive subsets. For co-occurrence clustering, repertoires with fewer than 30,000 or more than 120,000 public chains were excluded, along with roughly 5 repertoires with anomalous nucleotide sharing. TCRdb obtained this table from immuneACCESS and retained in-frame rearrangements with V and J assigned. These tables miss some clones; where compared with another copy, unresolved V genes account for less than half of the shortfall, and the remainder is unexplained. From that table come the V and J calls and clone size; the DNA was used to work out D and trimming. The sample contains about 140,000 clones, roughly 80% of them found a single time. Under 3% of the sample is taken by the ten largest.

Details on this clone: The antigen it binds to is not known. Base qualities were left out, and no much larger clone turns up one base away.

The cohort consisted of 650 to 700 healthy bone marrow donors. At the time of sampling, every cohort member was nominally healthy, though immune exposures that went unrecorded were likely present. The donor was CMV seronegative and was included in the group of about 400 seronegative cohort members. A peripheral blood sample was provided by each donor, and peripheral blood mononuclear cells were used for TCR beta sequencing. The Qiagen DNeasy Blood Extraction Kit was used to extract genomic DNA from the blood cell samples. Its CDR3 holds 16 amino acids, cysteine through phenylalanine. The entry retains the CDR3 DNA only, 48 bases that are in frame from base 1. Via the germline V gene (reference sequence), CDR1 is MNHEY and CDR2 SMNVEV. Germline trimming: 7 bases from V, 7 bases from J; junction bases outside gene matches: 11.

Recombination connected TRBV27 to TRBJ2-3, with 13 junctional bases fitting TRBD2. The TCR comes from a woman in her 30s in good health and CMV-seronegative. The sample taken for sequencing was PBMCs. The CDR3 protein is CASNQGLAGVRHTQYF. The bases read TGTGCCAGCAACCAAGGACTAGCGGGAGTTCGGCATACGCAGTATTTT.